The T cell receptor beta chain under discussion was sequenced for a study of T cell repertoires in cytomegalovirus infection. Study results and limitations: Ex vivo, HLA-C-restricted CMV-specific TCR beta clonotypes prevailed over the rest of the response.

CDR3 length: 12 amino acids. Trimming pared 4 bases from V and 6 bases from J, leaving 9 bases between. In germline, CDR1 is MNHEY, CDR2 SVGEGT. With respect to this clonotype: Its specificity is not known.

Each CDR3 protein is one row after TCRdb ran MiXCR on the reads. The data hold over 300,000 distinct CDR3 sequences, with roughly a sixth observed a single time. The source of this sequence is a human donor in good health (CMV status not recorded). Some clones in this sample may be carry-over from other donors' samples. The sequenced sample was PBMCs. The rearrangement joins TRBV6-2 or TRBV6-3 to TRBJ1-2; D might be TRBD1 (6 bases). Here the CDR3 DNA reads TGTGCCAGCAGTTTCCAGGGGAATGGCTACACCTTC. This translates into CASSFQGNGYTF.